The clone carrying this T cell receptor (beta chain) was detected only a few times. These data are taken from a study of blood T cells in healthy people across ages. Alongside a J-beta primer mix, a sample-barcoded 5' primer served in a second PCR lasting about 6 to 12 cycles. Each CDR3 protein gets one entry after TCRdb re-called the 5' RACE reads with MiXCR. The sample holds 270,000 or so distinct CDR3 sequences, around 29% seen once. Trimming left V 2 bases short and J 1 base short, with 9 bases between. This CDR3 region has 14 residues. Germline CDR1 and CDR2: SGHTA and FQGNSA. This chain connects TRBV7-2 to TRBJ2-7; D gene uncertain. This sequence originates from a woman aged 70-85 years in good health. The specimen was blood. The CDR3 region is CASSLSGFSYEQYF. The CDR3 bases are TGTGCCAGCAGCTTATCTGGGTTTTCCTACGAGCAGTACTTC.